This T cell receptor (beta chain) comes out of a study of blood T cell repertoires in COVID-19. Overall study context: Samples representing acute and convalescent COVID-19 were sourced from the United States, Italy and Spain. In each case, the material was cDNA or gDNA derived from T cells, B-cell-depleted T cells, or PBMCs.

The CDR3 extends over 16 amino acids. The V end was cut by 4 bases, the J end by 1 base, with 17 bases between. Germline CDR1 and CDR2: SGHRS and YFSETQ. Under the authors' procedure: Reference gene primer amplification in the assay estimated nucleated cell counts. The table came from immunoSEQ multiplex PCR; TCRdb's copy has only in-frame clones and leaves some out. D and trimming come from the DNA, and the V and J calls and clone size come from that table. The sample consists of 250,000 or so clones, 89% of them appearing once. The sequenced sample consisted of peripheral blood. This clonotype was obtained from a woman aged 35 to 49 who had recovered from COVID-19. The genes are TRBV5-1 and TRBJ1-2; D is possibly TRBD1 (5 bases). The CDR3 reads CASSLASGEGNYGYTF. The CDR3 DNA is TGCGCCAGCAGCCTGGCGTCGGGGGAAGGTAACTATGGCTACACCTTC. The variable domain in full, with the rest retrieved from reference TRBV5-1 and TRBJ1-2, is KAGVTQTPRYLIKTRGQQVTLSCSPISGHRSVSWYQQTPGQGLQFLFEYFSETQRNKGNFPGRFSGRQFSNSRSEMNVSTLELGDSALYLCASSLASGEGNYGYTFGSGTRLTVV.